Reported below is one TCR beta chain. No antigen is known for it. Per-base qualities were not stored, and no clone one base away is much larger. Synthetic TCR analog templates were spiked into each PCR to estimate absolute template abundance from read counts. Using the immunoSEQ assay, TCRbeta CDR3 regions were amplified from genomic DNA with bias-controlled V and J gene primers. Rearranged TCRbeta segments were sequenced at approximately 20X coverage. Processing in the source paper ran as follows. Sequencing errors were corrected by clustering, and CDR3s were annotated against IMGT so that V, D and J genes could be assigned. Downstream analyses used only productive TCRbeta rearrangements, leaving out any out-of-frame or stop-codon sequences. Clonality was computed as one minus Shannon entropy normalized by the log of the number of unique productive sequences. Clones differing between time points or between blood and tumor were identified by Fisher's exact test with Benjamini-Hochberg correction at adjusted p below 0.01. In its TCRdb copy, this immuneACCESS table keeps in-frame sequences only and misses some clones. Where compared with another copy, unresolved V genes explain less than half of these, and the others have no known cause. The DNA gave D and trimming, while V, J and clone size come from that table. This sample has tens of thousands of clones in its table, and around 90% of those were observed once. The ten largest clones capture roughly 3.7% of the sample.

The cohort comprised 29 patients with locally advanced or metastatic urothelial carcinoma treated at Memorial Sloan Kettering on a trial protocol. Peripheral blood mononuclear cells were collected pretreatment and during treatment, at between 1 and 8 total time points per patient. The Qiagen DNeasy Blood extraction kit was used to purify genomic DNA from total PBMCs and tumor samples. PBMCs were collected pretreatment and during treatment, and were isolated and stored as previously described. The data were taken from a study of PD-L1 blockade in urothelial cancer (dated 2017 in TCRdb). Some background on the complete study: All patients started therapy around 2014 and received atezolizumab 1,200 mg intravenously every 3 weeks. Pretreatment tumor samples and matched peripheral blood, collected serially before and after atezolizumab treatment, underwent TCR sequencing. About 90% of the roughly 30 patients were males with bladder-origin urothelial cancer, and about 60% of the roughly 29 reported a prior smoking history. In the same patients, pretreatment tumors underwent whole exome sequencing and RNA sequencing in addition to TCR sequencing. Under ten patients reached durable clinical benefit, while 15 to 25 patients did not. Patients had an ECOG performance status of 0 or 1 and had received between 0 and 3 prior chemotherapy regimens. Durable clinical benefit meant progression-free survival longer than 6 months, and TCR features were also tested against progression-free and overall survival. Pretreatment blood TCR-seq was available for under 35 patients, at least one posttreatment blood collection was obtained for some 24 patients, and tumor TCR-seq was available for some 24 patients. The study, an exploratory multi-omic analysis, examined somatic, immune and clinical correlates of response to PD-L1 blockade with atezolizumab in urothelial cancer. Blood samples were analyzed at two time points: 3 weeks after treatment start (second dose) and 6 weeks after treatment start. A median of roughly 140,000 T cells and tens of thousands of unique TCRs was obtained from blood samples, and a median clonality of approximately 0.077 was observed. Results and caveats for the whole study, not just this receptor: Improved progression-free and overall survival was associated with having pretreatment peripheral blood TCR clonality below the median. Small sample size (n ≈ 28) and many exploratory analyses mean the results are intended to be hypothesis-generating. Among patients with durable benefit, tumor-associated TCR clones showed greater expansion in peripheral blood 3 weeks after treatment started (n of about 21, p = 0.022).

The germline V gene provides CDR1 SGHDT and CDR2 YYEEEE. Clipping removes 0 bases from V and 3 bases from J, with 2 as the unmatched junction base count. CDR3 length: 16 amino acids, cysteine to phenylalanine. The read is trimmed to its CDR3 DNA, 48 bases read in frame from base 1. Recombination joined TRBV5-6 with TRBJ2-7, with TRBD2 matching 14 junction bases. Source: PBMCs, taken around atezolizumab (anti-PD-L1) treatment. The receptor was derived from a man aged 45-65 years with urothelial cancer. The nucleotide sequence is given as TGTGCCAGCAGCTTGGGGACTAGCGGGGGGCGCTACGAGCAGTACTTC. Translated, it gives CASSLGTSGGRYEQYF.